Listed below are T cell receptor beta chains from one sample, sequenced in a study of OX40 agonist ivuxolimab in advanced cancers. Using immunoSEQ multiplex PCR, the repertoire was profiled, and TCRdb retains in-frame clones only, with some absent. This sample has more than 70,000 clones, with 65% to 90% found just once. The material sequenced was CD4+ or CD8+ T cells sorted from blood, taken in a trial of the OX40 agonist ivuxolimab. The receptors shown here come from an adult with an advanced solid tumor such as melanoma, head and neck, liver or kidney cancer. CDR3s include the opening cysteine and the closing phenylalanine or tryptophan. The D gene is left open where the match is weak. Some rows have no size entry. The others give once, few or many, or a class for an expanded clone.

D gene: TRBD1; clone size: -; V gene: TRBV30; J gene: TRBJ1-4; CDR3 DNA: TGTGCCTGGGCCCGATCCGGGACAGGGGGCCAAAAACTGTTTTTT; CDR3 protein: CAWARSGTGGQKLFF
D gene: TRBD1; clone size: -; V gene: TRBV6-5; J gene: TRBJ1-2; CDR3 DNA: TGTGCCAGCAGTTACACAACAGGGGCCTATGGCTACACCTTC; CDR3 protein: CASSYTTGAYGYTF
D gene: TRBD1; clone size: -; V gene: TRBV6-5; J gene: TRBJ2-2; CDR3 DNA: TGTGCCAGCAGCCGCCGGGACAGGGGCACCGGGGAGCTGTTTTTT; CDR3 protein: CASSRRDRGTGELFF
D gene: TRBD1; clone size: -; V gene: TRBV19; J gene: TRBJ1-6; CDR3 DNA: TGTGCCGCCAGGGAGGGGGCAAATTCACCCCTCCACTTT; CDR3 protein: CAAREGANSPLHF
D gene: -; clone size: -; V gene: TRBV29-1; J gene: TRBJ1-1; CDR3 DNA: TGCAGCGTTGATGGGGGCACTGAAGCTTTCTTT; CDR3 protein: CSVDGGTEAFF
D gene: -; clone size: once; V gene: TRBV6-5; J gene: TRBJ2-7; CDR3 DNA: TGTGCCAGCAGTCGAGCCCAGGGGAAGCAGTACTTC; CDR3 protein: CASSRAQGKQYF
D gene: -; clone size: few; V gene: TRBV6-5; J gene: TRBJ2-3; CDR3 DNA: TGTGCCAGCAGTTACCTAAGAGGGGGCACAGATACGCAGTATTTT; CDR3 protein: CASSYLRGGTDTQYF
D gene: TRBD2; clone size: -; V gene: TRBV7-2; J gene: TRBJ2-3; CDR3 DNA: TGTGCCAGCAGGGCTAGCGGGATATACACAGATACGCAGTATTTT; CDR3 protein: CASRASGIYTDTQYF
D gene: -; clone size: -; V gene: TRBV7-3; J gene: TRBJ2-3; CDR3 DNA: TGTGCCACTGCGAAGGGTGCTAGCACAGATACGCAGTATTTT; CDR3 protein: CATAKGASTDTQYF
D gene: -; clone size: once; V gene: TRBV10-3; J gene: TRBJ1-4; CDR3 DNA: TGTGCCATCAGTGATGGGGTTAATGAAAAACTGTTTTTT; CDR3 protein: CAISDGVNEKLFF
D gene: -; clone size: -; V gene: TRBV5-1; J gene: TRBJ2-6; CDR3 DNA: TGCGCCAGCAGCTTTTTTCCTGGGGCCAACGTCCTGACTTTC; CDR3 protein: CASSFFPGANVLTF
D gene: -; clone size: medium-sized; V gene: TRBV13; J gene: TRBJ2-7; CDR3 DNA: TGTGCCAGCAGCTTAGGAGGGGATTCCTACGAGCAGTACTTC; CDR3 protein: CASSLGGDSYEQYF
D gene: -; clone size: -; V gene: TRBV4-1; J gene: TRBJ1-6; CDR3 DNA: TGCGCCAGCAGCCAAGAAGTAGAGGGGTCCCTCCACTTT; CDR3 protein: CASSQEVEGSLHF
D gene: -; clone size: -; V gene: TRBV19; J gene: TRBJ2-3; CDR3 DNA: TGTGCCAGTAGTAAAAGCCTAGTGAGCACAGATACGCAGTATTTT; CDR3 protein: CASSKSLVSTDTQYF
D gene: -; clone size: -; V gene: TRBV7-8; J gene: TRBJ1-6; CDR3 DNA: TGTGCCAGCAGGGGAGGGGGGAGTATAAGCTCCTATAATTCACCCCTCCACTTT; CDR3 protein: CASRGGGSISSYNSPLHF
D gene: -; clone size: -; V gene: TRBV7-2; J gene: TRBJ2-5; CDR3 DNA: TGTGCCAGCAGCTTTCCCCCTCAAGAGACTCAGTACTTC; CDR3 protein: CASSFPPQETQYF
D gene: -; clone size: once; V gene: TRBV4-1; J gene: TRBJ1-5; CDR3 DNA: TGCGCCAGCAGCCAAGGGCAGGTAAATCAGCCCCAGCATTTT; CDR3 protein: CASSQGQVNQPQHF
D gene: -; clone size: -; V gene: TRBV30; J gene: TRBJ1-5; CDR3 DNA: TGTGCCTGGAGTCCAAAAACAGGGTCTCAGCCCCAGCATTTT; CDR3 protein: CAWSPKTGSQPQHF
D gene: TRBD1; clone size: -; V gene: TRBV18; J gene: TRBJ1-1; CDR3 DNA: TGTGCCAGCTCCCCGGGACAGGGTACCACTGAAGCTTTCTTT; CDR3 protein: CASSPGQGTTEAFF
D gene: -; clone size: -; V gene: TRBV5-1; J gene: TRBJ2-3; CDR3 DNA: TGCGCCAGCAGCTTCATGAGTGCGTGGAGCACAGATACGCAGTATTTT; CDR3 protein: CASSFMSAWSTDTQYF
D gene: -; clone size: -; V gene: TRBV5-1; J gene: TRBJ1-1; CDR3 DNA: TGCGCCAGATTAAACAGGGTACCCACTGAAGCTTTCTTT; CDR3 protein: CARLNRVPTEAFF
D gene: -; clone size: few; V gene: TRBV5-1; J gene: TRBJ1-1; CDR3 DNA: TGCGCCAGCAGCTTGGAAGGGGTGTACACTGAAGCTTTCTTT; CDR3 protein: CASSLEGVYTEAFF
D gene: -; clone size: -; V gene: TRBV11-3; J gene: TRBJ2-7; CDR3 DNA: TGTGCCAGCAGCTTAGGAAGTGCCAGCTCCTACGAGCAGTACTTC; CDR3 protein: CASSLGSASSYEQYF
D gene: -; clone size: -; V gene: TRBV28; J gene: TRBJ1-1; CDR3 DNA: TGTGCCAGCACGACGGTCGGGGGTCGTACCACTGAAGCTTTCTTT; CDR3 protein: CASTTVGGRTTEAFF
D gene: -; clone size: -; V gene: TRBV7-3; J gene: TRBJ2-1; CDR3 DNA: TGTGCCAGCAGCTTAAGCGGGATAAATAATGAGCAGTTCTTC; CDR3 protein: CASSLSGINNEQFF
D gene: -; clone size: -; V gene: TRBV29-1; J gene: TRBJ2-3; CDR3 DNA: TGCAGCGTTGAAGGAGGGGCAGATACGCAGTATTTT; CDR3 protein: CSVEGGADTQYF
D gene: TRBD1; clone size: medium-sized; V gene: TRBV7-9; J gene: TRBJ1-2; CDR3 DNA: TGTGCCAGCAGCTTTGACAGGGTTGGAGGCTACACCTTC; CDR3 protein: CASSFDRVGGYTF
D gene: TRBD2; clone size: -; V gene: TRBV4-2; J gene: TRBJ2-1; CDR3 DNA: TGTGCCAGCAGCCCAAACCCGGGACTAGTCTTTTACAATGAGCAGTTCTTC; CDR3 protein: CASSPNPGLVFYNEQFF
D gene: -; clone size: -; V gene: TRBV7-9; J gene: TRBJ2-7; CDR3 DNA: TGTGCCAGCAGCTCCGGCGGTTCGGTCTACGAGCAGTACTTC; CDR3 protein: CASSSGGSVYEQYF
D gene: TRBD1; clone size: once; V gene: TRBV5-1; J gene: TRBJ2-2; CDR3 DNA: TGCGCCAGCAGCTTGTCTTTAGGGGGCTGGAACACCGGGGAGCTGTTTTTT; CDR3 protein: CASSLSLGGWNTGELFF
D gene: -; clone size: -; V gene: TRBV5-6; J gene: TRBJ1-5; CDR3 DNA: TGTGCCAGCAGCCAGGGACCTAATCAGCCCCAGCATTTT; CDR3 protein: CASSQGPNQPQHF
D gene: -; clone size: -; V gene: TRBV19; J gene: TRBJ2-5; CDR3 DNA: TGTGCCAGTAGTCCGACCCCCGGCGGAGAGACCCAGTACTTC; CDR3 protein: CASSPTPGGETQYF
D gene: -; clone size: -; V gene: TRBV28; J gene: TRBJ1-4; CDR3 DNA: TGTGCCAGCCATGGGGGGGTCACTAATGAAAAACTGTTTTTT; CDR3 protein: CASHGGVTNEKLFF
D gene: -; clone size: -; V gene: TRBV19; J gene: TRBJ1-1; CDR3 DNA: TGTGCCAGTAGAGCCCAGGGGTCCGAACGGGCTTTCTTT; CDR3 protein: CASRAQGSERAFF
D gene: TRBD1; clone size: -; V gene: TRBV28; J gene: TRBJ2-7; CDR3 DNA: TGTGCCAGCAGTCGCCGGGACAGGCCCCACGAGCAGTACTTC; CDR3 protein: CASSRRDRPHEQYF
D gene: -; clone size: -; V gene: TRBV5-1; J gene: TRBJ2-2; CDR3 DNA: TGCGCCAGCAGCTGGGGGACGGCGAACACCGGGGAGCTGTTTTTT; CDR3 protein: CASSWGTANTGELFF
D gene: -; clone size: -; V gene: TRBV4-2; J gene: TRBJ1-3; CDR3 DNA: TGTGCCAGCACCAGAGAGTGGGGGGAGAAGGAAAACACCATATATTTT; CDR3 protein: CASTREWGEKENTIYF
D gene: TRBD1; clone size: -; V gene: TRBV19; J gene: TRBJ1-1; CDR3 DNA: TGTGCCAGTAGTATAGTGGGACAGCCGAACACTGAAGCTTTCTTT; CDR3 protein: CASSIVGQPNTEAFF
D gene: -; clone size: -; V gene: TRBV7-8; J gene: TRBJ1-5; CDR3 DNA: TGTGCCAGCAGCTATCAGGGGTGGAATCAGCCCCAGCATTTT; CDR3 protein: CASSYQGWNQPQHF
D gene: TRBD1; clone size: -; V gene: TRBV7-9; J gene: TRBJ1-3; CDR3 DNA: TGTGCCAGCAGGCGACAGGGGGCTGGAAACACCATATATTTT; CDR3 protein: CASRRQGAGNTIYF
D gene: -; clone size: -; V gene: TRBV6-5; J gene: TRBJ1-6; CDR3 DNA: TGTGCCAGCACCCGAAGGTCCAGGGGTTCATCACCCCTCCACTTT; CDR3 protein: CASTRRSRGSSPLHF
D gene: -; clone size: -; V gene: TRBV19; J gene: TRBJ2-4; CDR3 DNA: TGTGCCAGTAACTCTAGGGACTTAGCCAAAAACATTCAGTACTTC; CDR3 protein: CASNSRDLAKNIQYF
D gene: -; clone size: -; V gene: TRBV6-5; J gene: TRBJ1-1; CDR3 DNA: TGTGCCAGCACCAAAGGAGGAACTGAAGCTTTCTTT; CDR3 protein: CASTKGGTEAFF
D gene: -; clone size: -; V gene: TRBV7-2; J gene: TRBJ2-5; CDR3 DNA: TGTGCCAGCAGCTCCTACAGGGATCAAGAGACCCAGTACTTC; CDR3 protein: CASSSYRDQETQYF
D gene: TRBD2; clone size: once; V gene: TRBV28; J gene: TRBJ2-3; CDR3 DNA: TGTGCCAGCAGTCCTGAACTAGCGGGAAGTTCAACGCAGTATTTT; CDR3 protein: CASSPELAGSSTQYF
D gene: -; clone size: -; V gene: TRBV28; J gene: TRBJ1-2; CDR3 DNA: TGTGCCAGCAGTCGCAGGGATGGCTACACCTTC; CDR3 protein: CASSRRDGYTF
D gene: -; clone size: once; V gene: TRBV7-2; J gene: TRBJ1-1; CDR3 DNA: TGTGCCAGCAGCCCTGTACAGGGTAGGGTGAACACTGAAGCTTTCTTT; CDR3 protein: CASSPVQGRVNTEAFF
D gene: -; clone size: once; V gene: TRBV7-2; J gene: TRBJ1-2; CDR3 DNA: TGTGCCAGCAGCTTAACAGGTACCAACTATGGCTACACCTTC; CDR3 protein: CASSLTGTNYGYTF
D gene: -; clone size: -; V gene: TRBV6-1; J gene: TRBJ2-1; CDR3 DNA: TGTGCCAGCAGTCCCGTCCAGGAGCAGTTCTTC; CDR3 protein: CASSPVQEQFF
D gene: -; clone size: -; V gene: TRBV27; J gene: TRBJ1-2; CDR3 DNA: TGTGCCAGCAGTCGATCGGGGTTAAACTATGGCTACACCTTC; CDR3 protein: CASSRSGLNYGYTF
D gene: TRBD2; clone size: -; V gene: TRBV6-7; J gene: TRBJ2-7; CDR3 DNA: TGTGCCAGCAGGGGGGTTGGGACTAGCGGGAGGCCTACCTACGAGCAGTACTTC; CDR3 protein: CASRGVGTSGRPTYEQYF
D gene: -; clone size: -; V gene: TRBV5-6; J gene: TRBJ2-3; CDR3 DNA: TGTGCCAGCAGCATCCCCCAGGGAGGTAGCACAGATACGCAGTATTTT; CDR3 protein: CASSIPQGGSTDTQYF
D gene: -; clone size: -; V gene: TRBV5-4; J gene: TRBJ2-6; CDR3 DNA: TGTGCCAGCAGCCCAGGGTCTTCCGGGGCCAACGTCCTGACTTTC; CDR3 protein: CASSPGSSGANVLTF